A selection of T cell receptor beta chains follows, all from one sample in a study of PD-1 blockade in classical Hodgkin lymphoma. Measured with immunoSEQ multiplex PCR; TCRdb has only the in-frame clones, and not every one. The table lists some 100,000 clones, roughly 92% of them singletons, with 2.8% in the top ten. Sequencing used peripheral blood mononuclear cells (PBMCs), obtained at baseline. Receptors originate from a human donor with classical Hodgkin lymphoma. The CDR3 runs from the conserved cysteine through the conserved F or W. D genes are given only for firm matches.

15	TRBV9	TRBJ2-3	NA	CASSVGVLLADTQYF
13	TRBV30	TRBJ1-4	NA	CAWTDTPDEKLFF
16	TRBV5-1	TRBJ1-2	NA	CASSASTGRNGYGYTF
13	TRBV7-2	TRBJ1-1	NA	CASSFFGNTEAFF
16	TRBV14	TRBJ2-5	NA	CASSQGMGRLRETQYF
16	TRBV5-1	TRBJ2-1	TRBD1	CASSLVGGQGAWEQFF
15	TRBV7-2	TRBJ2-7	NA	CASSLPVLGLPEQYF
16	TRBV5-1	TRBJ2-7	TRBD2	CASSLDVGLAGNEQYF
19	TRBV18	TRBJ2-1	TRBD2	CASSAEGLAGGLSYNEQFF
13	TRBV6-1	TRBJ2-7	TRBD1	CASRLQGANEQYF
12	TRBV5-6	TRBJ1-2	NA	CASAGRVRGYTF
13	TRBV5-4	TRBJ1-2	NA	CASSYEGVVGYTF
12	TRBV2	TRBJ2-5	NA	CASRRGQETQYF
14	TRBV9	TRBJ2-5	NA	CASSGGGVQETQYF
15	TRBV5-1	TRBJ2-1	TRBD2	CASSLRLAGNNEQFF
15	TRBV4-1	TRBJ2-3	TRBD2	CASTRVGGSTDTQYF
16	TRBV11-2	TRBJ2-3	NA	CASSLGGGGEADTQYF
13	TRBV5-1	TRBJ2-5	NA	CASTDQNSETQYF
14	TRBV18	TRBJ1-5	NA	CASSPLGEGQPQHF
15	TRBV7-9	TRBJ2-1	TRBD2	CASGKTSGTYNEQFF
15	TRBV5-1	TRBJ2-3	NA	CASSFVAGGTDTQYF
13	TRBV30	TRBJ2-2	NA	CAWSVLGAGELFF
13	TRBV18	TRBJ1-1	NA	CASSKVRDTEAFF
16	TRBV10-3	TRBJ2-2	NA	CAISVSSAENTGELFF
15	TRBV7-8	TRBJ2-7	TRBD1	CASSLQGTATYEQYF
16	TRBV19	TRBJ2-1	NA	CASSLQAGHSYNEQFF
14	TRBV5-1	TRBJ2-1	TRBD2	CASSLEGTSTGFFF
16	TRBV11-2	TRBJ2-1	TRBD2	CASSLALAGPNNEQFF
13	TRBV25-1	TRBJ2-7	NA	CASSNLRGHEQYF
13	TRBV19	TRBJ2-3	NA	CASSSRQLDTQYF
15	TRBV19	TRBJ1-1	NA	CASSIVRERDTEAFF
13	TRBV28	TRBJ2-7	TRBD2	CASSWRGAYEQYF
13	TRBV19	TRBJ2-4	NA	CASKSIAKNIQYF
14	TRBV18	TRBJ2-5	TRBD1	CASSRDRAEETQYF
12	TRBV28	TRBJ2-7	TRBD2	CASSPGTSEQYF
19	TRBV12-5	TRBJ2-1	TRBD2	CASGTPGLAGWSSYNEQFF
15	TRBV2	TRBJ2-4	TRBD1	CASLFGQGDWNIQYF
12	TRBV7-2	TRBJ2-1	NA	CASSFLTHEQFF
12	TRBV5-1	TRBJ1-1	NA	CASSSVVAEAFF
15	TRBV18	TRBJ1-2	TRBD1	CASSQPMGQGHGYTF
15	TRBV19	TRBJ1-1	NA	CASSPTWGKNTEAFF
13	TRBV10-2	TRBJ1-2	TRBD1	CASNGAGGYGYTF
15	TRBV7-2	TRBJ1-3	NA	CASSQGLSSGNTIYF
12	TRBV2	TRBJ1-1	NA	CASSKWGTEAFF
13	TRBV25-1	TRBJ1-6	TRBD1	CASHRGLNSPLHF
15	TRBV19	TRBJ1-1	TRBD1	CASSMVFRGRAEAFF
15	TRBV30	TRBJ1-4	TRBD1	CAWGGQGATNEKLFF
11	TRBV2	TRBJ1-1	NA	CALSRYSEAFF
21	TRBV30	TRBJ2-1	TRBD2	CAWSVLRGRASGRAFHNEQFF
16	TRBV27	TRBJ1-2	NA	CASSKRGGVPNYGYTF
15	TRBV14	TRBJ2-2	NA	CASSQILGAREELFF
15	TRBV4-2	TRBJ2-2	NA	CASSQDWGATGELFF